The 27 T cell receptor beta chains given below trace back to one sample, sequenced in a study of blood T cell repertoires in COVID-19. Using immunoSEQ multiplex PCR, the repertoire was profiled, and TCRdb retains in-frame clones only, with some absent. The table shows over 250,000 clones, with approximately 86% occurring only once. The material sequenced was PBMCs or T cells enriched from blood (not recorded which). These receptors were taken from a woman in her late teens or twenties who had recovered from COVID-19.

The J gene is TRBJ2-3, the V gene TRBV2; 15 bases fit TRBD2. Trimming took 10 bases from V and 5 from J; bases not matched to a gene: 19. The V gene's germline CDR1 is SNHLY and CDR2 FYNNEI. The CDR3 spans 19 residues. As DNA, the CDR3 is TGTGCCATACCCCTAATTGGACTAGCGGGAGGGAGTCGAGTAGATACGCAGTATTTT. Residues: CAIPLIGLAGGSRVDTQYF.

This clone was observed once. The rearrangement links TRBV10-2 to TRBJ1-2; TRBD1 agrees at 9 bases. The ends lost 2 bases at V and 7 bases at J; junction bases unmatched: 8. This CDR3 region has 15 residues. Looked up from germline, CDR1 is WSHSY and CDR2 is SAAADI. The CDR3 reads CASSETGGITIGYTF. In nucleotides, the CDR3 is TGCGCCAGCAGTGAGACAGGGGGCATAACTATTGGCTACACCTTC.

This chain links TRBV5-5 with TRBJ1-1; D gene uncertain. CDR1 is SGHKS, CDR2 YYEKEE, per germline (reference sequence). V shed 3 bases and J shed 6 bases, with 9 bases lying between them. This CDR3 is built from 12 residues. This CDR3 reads CASSSYGSEAFF. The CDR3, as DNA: TGTGCCAGCAGCTCCTATGGTTCTGAAGCTTTCTTT.

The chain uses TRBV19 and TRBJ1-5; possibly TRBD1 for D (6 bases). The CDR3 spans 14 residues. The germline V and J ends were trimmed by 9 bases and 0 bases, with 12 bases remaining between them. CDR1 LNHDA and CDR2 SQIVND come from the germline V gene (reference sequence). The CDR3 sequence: CASSDSRSNQPQHF. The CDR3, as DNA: TGTGCCAGCTCGGACAGCCGTAGCAATCAGCCCCAGCATTTT. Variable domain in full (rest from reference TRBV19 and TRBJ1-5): DGGITQSPKYLFRKEGQNVTLSCEQNLNHDAMYWYRQDPGQGLRLIYYSQIVNDFQKGDIAEGYSVSREKKESFPLTVTSAQKNPTAFYLCASSDSRSNQPQHFGDGTRLSIL.

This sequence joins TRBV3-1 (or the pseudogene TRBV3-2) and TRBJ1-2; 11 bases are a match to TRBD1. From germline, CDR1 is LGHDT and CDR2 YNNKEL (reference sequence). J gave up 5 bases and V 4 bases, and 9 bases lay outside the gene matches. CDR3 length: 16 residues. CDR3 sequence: CASSRPLDRGLYGYTF. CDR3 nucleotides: TGTGCCAGCAGCCGACCTTTGGACAGGGGGCTTTATGGCTACACCTTC.

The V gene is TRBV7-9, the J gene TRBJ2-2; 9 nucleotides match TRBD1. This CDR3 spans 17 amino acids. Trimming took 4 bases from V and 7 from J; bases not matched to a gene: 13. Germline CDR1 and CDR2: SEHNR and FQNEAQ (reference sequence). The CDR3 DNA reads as TGTGCCAGCAGCTCGGGACAGGGTATATACAGAGGCGGGGAGCTGTTTTTT. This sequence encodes CASSSGQGIYRGGELFF. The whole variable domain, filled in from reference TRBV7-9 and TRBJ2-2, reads DTGVSQNPRHKITKRGQNVTFRCDPISEHNRLYWYRQTLGQGPEFLTYFQNEAQLEKSRLLSDRFSAERPKGSFSTLEIQRTEQGDSAMYLCASSSGQGIYRGGELFFGEGSRLTVL.

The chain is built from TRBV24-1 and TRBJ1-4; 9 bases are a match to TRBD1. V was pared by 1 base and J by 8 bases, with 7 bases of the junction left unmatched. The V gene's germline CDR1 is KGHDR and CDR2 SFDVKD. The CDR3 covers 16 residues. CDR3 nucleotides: TGTGCCACCAGTGATTTAATGGACAGGGGTAGGGAAAAACTGTTTTTT. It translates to CATSDLMDRGREKLFF.

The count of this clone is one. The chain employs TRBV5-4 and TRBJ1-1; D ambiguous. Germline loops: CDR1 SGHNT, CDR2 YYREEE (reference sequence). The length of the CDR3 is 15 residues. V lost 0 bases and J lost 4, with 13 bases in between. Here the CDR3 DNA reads TGTGCCAGCAGCTTGGGGCCGTTGAGCGGCACTGAAGCTTTCTTT. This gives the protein CASSLGPLSGTEAFF.

The CDR3 coding sequence is TGTGCCAGCAGTGAGAGGGTCGAAGAAAAACTGTTTTTT. Translated: CASSERVEEKLFF. The chain has TRBV2 and TRBJ1-4; D is ambiguous. The CDR3 sequence is 13 residues long. CDR1 SNHLY and CDR2 FYNNEI come from the germline V gene. V lost 3 bases, J lost 8 bases, and 10 bases lay in between.

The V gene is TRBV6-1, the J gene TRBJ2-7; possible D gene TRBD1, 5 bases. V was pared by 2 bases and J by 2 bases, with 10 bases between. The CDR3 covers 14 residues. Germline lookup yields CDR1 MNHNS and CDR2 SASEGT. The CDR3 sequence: CASSEYKGPYEQYF. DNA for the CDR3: TGTGCCAGCAGTGAATATAAGGGGCCCTACGAGCAGTACTTC.

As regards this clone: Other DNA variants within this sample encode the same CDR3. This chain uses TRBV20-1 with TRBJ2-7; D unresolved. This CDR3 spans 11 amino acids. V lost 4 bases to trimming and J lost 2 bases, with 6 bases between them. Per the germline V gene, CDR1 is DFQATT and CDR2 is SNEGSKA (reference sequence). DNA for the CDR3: TGCAGTGCTACAGTAACCTACGAGCAGTACTTC. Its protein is CSATVTYEQYF.

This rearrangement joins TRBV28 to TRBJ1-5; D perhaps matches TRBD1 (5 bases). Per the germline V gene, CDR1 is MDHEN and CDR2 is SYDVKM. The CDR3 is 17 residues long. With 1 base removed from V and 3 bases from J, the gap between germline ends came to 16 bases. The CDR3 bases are TGTGCCAGCAGTTTATTCGCCAGGGCGGTTGACAATCAGCCCCAGCATTTT. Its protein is CASSLFARAVDNQPQHF.

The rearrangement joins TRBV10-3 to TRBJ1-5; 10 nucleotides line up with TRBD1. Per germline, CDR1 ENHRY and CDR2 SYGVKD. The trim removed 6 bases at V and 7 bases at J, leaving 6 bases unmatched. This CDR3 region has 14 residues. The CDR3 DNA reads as TGTGCCATCAGCGTGACAGGGGGCGAACAGCCCCAGCATTTT. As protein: CAISVTGGEQPQHF.

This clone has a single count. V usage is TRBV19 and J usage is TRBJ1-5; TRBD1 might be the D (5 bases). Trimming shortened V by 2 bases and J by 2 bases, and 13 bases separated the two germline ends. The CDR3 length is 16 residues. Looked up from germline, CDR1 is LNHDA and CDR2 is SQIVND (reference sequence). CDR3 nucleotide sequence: TGTGCCAGTAGTATATCGGGGGATTTGGGCAATCAGCCCCAGCATTTT. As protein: CASSISGDLGNQPQHF.

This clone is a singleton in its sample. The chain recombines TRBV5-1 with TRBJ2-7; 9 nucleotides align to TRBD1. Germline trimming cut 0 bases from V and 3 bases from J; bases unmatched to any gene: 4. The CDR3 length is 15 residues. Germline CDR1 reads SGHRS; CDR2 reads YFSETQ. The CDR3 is CASSLGTGEVYEQYF. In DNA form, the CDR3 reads TGCGCCAGCAGCTTGGGGACAGGGGAAGTCTACGAGCAGTACTTC.

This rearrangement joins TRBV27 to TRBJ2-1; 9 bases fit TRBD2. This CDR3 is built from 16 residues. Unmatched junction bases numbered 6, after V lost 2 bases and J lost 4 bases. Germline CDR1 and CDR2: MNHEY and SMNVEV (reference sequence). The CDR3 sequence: CASSLLQREAYNEQFF. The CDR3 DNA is TGTGCCAGCAGTTTACTCCAGCGGGAGGCTTACAATGAGCAGTTCTTC.

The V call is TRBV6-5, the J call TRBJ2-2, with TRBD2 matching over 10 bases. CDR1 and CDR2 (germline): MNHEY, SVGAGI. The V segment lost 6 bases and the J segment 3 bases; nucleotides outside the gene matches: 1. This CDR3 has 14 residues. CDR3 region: CASRGTSDTGELFF. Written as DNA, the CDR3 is TGTGCCAGCAGGGGGACTAGCGACACCGGGGAGCTGTTTTTT.

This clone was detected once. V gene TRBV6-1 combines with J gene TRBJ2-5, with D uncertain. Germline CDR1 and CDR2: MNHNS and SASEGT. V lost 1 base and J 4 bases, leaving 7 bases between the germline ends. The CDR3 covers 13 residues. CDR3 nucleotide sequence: TGTGCCAGCAGTGAAGTTGGGCTAGAGACCCAGTACTTC. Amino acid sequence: CASSEVGLETQYF.

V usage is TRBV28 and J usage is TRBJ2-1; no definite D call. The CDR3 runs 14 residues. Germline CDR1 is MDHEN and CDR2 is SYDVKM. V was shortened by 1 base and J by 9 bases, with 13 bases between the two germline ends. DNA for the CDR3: TGTGCCAGCAGTTTATTGGGCCTCAACCCTGAGCAGTTCTTC. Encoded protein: CASSLLGLNPEQFF.

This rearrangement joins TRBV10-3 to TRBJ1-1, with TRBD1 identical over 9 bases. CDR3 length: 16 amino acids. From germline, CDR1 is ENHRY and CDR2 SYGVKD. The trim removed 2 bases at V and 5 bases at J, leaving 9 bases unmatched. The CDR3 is CAISEDRGIKETEAFF. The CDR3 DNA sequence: TGTGCCATCAGTGAGGACAGGGGGATTAAGGAGACTGAAGCTTTCTTT.

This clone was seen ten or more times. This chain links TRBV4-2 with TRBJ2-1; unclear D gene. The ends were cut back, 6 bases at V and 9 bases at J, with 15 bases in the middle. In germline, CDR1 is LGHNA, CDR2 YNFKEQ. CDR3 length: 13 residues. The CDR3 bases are TGTGCCAGCAGTGAAACTACCACCGGTGAGCAGTTCTTC. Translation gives CASSETTTGEQFF.

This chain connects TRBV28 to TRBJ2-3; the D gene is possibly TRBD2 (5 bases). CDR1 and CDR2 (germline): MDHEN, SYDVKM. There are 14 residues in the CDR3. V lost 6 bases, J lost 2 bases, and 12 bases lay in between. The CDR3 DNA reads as TGTGCCAGCAGACCCTCGGGGTTCACAGATACGCAGTATTTT. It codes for CASRPSGFTDTQYF.

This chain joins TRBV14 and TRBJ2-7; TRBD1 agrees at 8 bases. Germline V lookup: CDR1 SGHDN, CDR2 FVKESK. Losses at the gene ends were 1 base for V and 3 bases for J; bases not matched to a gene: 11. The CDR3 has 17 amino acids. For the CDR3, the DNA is TGTGCCAGCAGCCAAGTCCCTGGACAGGGAGATTTCTACGAGCAGTACTTC. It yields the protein CASSQVPGQGDFYEQYF.

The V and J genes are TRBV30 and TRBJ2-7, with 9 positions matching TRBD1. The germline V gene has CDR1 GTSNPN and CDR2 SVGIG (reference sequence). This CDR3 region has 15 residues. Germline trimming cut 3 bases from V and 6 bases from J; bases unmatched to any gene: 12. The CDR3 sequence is CAWSLLGTGRGEQYF. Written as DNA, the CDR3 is TGTGCCTGGAGCCTGCTCGGGACAGGGAGAGGCGAGCAGTACTTC.

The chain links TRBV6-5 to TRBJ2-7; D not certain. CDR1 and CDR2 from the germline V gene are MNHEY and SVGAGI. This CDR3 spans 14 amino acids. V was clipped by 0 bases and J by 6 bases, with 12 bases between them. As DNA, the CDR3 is TGTGCCAGCAGTTACTCGATCCTAACCTCCGAGCAGTACTTC. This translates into CASSYSILTSEQYF.

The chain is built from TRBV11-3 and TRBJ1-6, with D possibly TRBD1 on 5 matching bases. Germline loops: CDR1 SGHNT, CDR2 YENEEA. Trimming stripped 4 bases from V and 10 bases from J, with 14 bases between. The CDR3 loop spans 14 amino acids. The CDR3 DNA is TGTGCCAGCAGCTCGTCAGGGCCCTGGTCACCCCTCCACTTT. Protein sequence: CASSSSGPWSPLHF.

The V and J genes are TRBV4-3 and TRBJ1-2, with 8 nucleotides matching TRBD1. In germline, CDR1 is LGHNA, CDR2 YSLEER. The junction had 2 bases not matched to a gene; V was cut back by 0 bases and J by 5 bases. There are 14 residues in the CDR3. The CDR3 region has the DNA TGCGCCAGCAGCCAAGATACAGGGGGTTATGGCTACACCTTC. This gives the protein CASSQDTGGYGYTF.